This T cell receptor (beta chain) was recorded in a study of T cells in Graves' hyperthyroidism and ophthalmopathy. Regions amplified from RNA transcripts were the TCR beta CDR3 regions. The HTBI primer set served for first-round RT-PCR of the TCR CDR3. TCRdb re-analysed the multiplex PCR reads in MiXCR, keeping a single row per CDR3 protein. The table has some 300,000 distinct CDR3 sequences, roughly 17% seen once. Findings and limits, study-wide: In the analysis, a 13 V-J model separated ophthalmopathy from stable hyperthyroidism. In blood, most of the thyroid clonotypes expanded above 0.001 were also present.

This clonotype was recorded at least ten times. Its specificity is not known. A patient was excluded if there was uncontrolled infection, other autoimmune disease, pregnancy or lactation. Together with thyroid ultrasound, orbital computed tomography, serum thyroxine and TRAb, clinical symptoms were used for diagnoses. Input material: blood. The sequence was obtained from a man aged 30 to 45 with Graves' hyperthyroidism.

The CDR3 DNA sequence: TGTGCCAGCAGCTTAGGGGCCGGGGACACAGATACGCAGTATTTT. This sequence encodes CASSLGAGDTDTQYF. This chain joins TRBV7-2 and TRBJ2-3; D is possibly TRBD2 (5 bases). This CDR3 comprises 15 residues. Trimming removed 1 base at V and 2 bases at J, with 10 bases between. Germline V gene data show CDR1 as SGHTA and CDR2 as FQGNSA.